These 32 T cell receptor beta chains came from one sample sequenced in a study of tissue T cells after allogeneic stem cell transplantation. The repertoire was sequenced with immunoSEQ multiplex PCR; TCRdb's copy has only in-frame clones and lacks some. The table records around 9,100 clones, roughly 50% of them present only once. The material sequenced was tissue from the jejunum, taken at autopsy. The receptors here all came from a female donor aged 60 or older with lung cancer.

This chain connects TRBV9 to TRBJ2-2; 8 bases agree with TRBD2. Germline CDR1 is SGDLS and CDR2 is YYNGEE. The CDR3 has 16 residues. Trimming cost V 1 base and J 2 bases; bases outside gene matches: 4. The CDR3 loop is CASSVFGRANTGELFF. The DNA for the CDR3 is TGTGCCAGCAGCGTATTCGGGAGGGCCAACACCGGGGAGCTGTTTTTT.

The V gene is TRBV4-2, the J gene TRBJ1-4; D not certain. The CDR3 has 16 amino acids. Germline V gives CDR1 LGHNA, CDR2 YNFKEQ. Trimming removed 0 bases from V and 5 bases from J, with 13 bases in between. The CDR3 DNA sequence: TGTGCCAGCAGCCAAGAGAGTCACAGAACAAATGAAAAACTGTTTTTT. Protein: CASSQESHRTNEKLFF.

This chain links TRBV7-9 with TRBJ1-6; tentative D call: TRBD1 (6 bases). This CDR3 has 15 residues. CDR1 and CDR2 from the germline V gene are SEHNR and FQNEAQ (reference sequence). Trimming removed 1 base from V and 7 bases from J, with 11 bases in between. The CDR3 spells CASSLVGGGNSPLHF. CDR3 coding DNA: TGTGCCAGCAGCTTAGTAGGGGGAGGAAATTCACCCCTCCACTTT.

The chain is built from TRBV6-6 and TRBJ1-5; D gene unclear. CDR3 length equals 14 residues. Germline values: CDR1 MNHNY, CDR2 SVGAGI (reference sequence). Trimming removed 6 bases at V and 2 bases at J, with 11 bases between. Written as DNA, the CDR3 is TGTGCCAGCAGCCGAGACGAAGGCAATCAGCCCCAGCATTTT. It specifies CASSRDEGNQPQHF.

The sample holds a few counts of this clone. The same CDR3 arises from other DNA sequences in this sample as well. The chain carries TRBV3-1 (or the pseudogene TRBV3-2) and TRBJ1-3, with D uncertain. Trimming took off 1 base at V and 0 bases at J, with 4 bases between the two ends. CDR3 size: 14 residues. The germline CDR1 and CDR2 sequences are LGHDT and YNNKEL (reference sequence). The CDR3: CASSQGGSGNTIYF. The CDR3 nucleotides read TGTGCCAGCAGCCAAGGTGGCTCTGGAAACACCATATATTTT.

V gene TRBV19 combines with J gene TRBJ1-2, with 10 positions matching TRBD1. The germline CDR1 and CDR2 sequences are LNHDA and SQIVND (reference sequence). This CDR3 has 13 amino acids. V dropped 5 bases and J dropped 8; count of bases not matched to a gene: 5. CDR3: CASSPRDRGGYTF. The CDR3 DNA reads as TGTGCCAGTAGTCCCCGGGACAGGGGAGGCTACACCTTC.

In its sample, this clone was seen a few times. The rearrangement joins TRBV4-2 to TRBJ1-2; perhaps TRBD1 as D (6 bases). The CDR3 totals 15 residues. Germline loops: CDR1 LGHNA, CDR2 YNFKEQ. V lost 2 bases to trimming and J lost 4 bases, with 14 bases between them. CDR3 nucleotides: TGTGCCAGCAGCCAAATGGAGGGGGACCTCTATGGCTACACCTTC. The encoded protein is CASSQMEGDLYGYTF.

There are a few counts of this clone. The V gene is TRBV5-1, the J gene TRBJ2-5, with a weak D call TRBD2 (5 bases). The CDR3 has 14 amino acids. The ends were cut back, 2 bases at V and 2 bases at J, with 10 bases in the middle. Germline V gene sequence: CDR1 SGHRS, CDR2 YFSETQ. The DNA for the CDR3 is TGCGCCAGCAGCTTCCCGGGGTCACAAGAGACCCAGTACTTC. Encoded protein: CASSFPGSQETQYF.

The chain links TRBV14 to TRBJ2-5, with D uncertain. CDR1 and CDR2 (germline): SGHDN, FVKESK. Trimming left V 0 bases short and J 2 bases short, with 16 bases between. The CDR3 is 17 residues long. The chain's CDR3 is CASSQDSTGSMQETQYF. CDR3 DNA sequence: TGTGCCAGCAGCCAAGATTCAACCGGGTCTATGCAAGAGACCCAGTACTTC.

This chain connects TRBV6-5 to TRBJ2-7; possibly TRBD2 for D (6 bases). Trimming pared 5 bases from V and 6 bases from J, leaving 17 bases between. The CDR3 spans 14 residues. Germline values: CDR1 MNHEY, CDR2 SVGAGI. CDR3 sequence reads: CASSPEGRFSEQYF. The DNA for the CDR3 is TGTGCCAGCAGTCCGGAGGGGCGGTTTTCCGAGCAGTACTTC.

V and J are TRBV6-5 and TRBJ1-4, with D maybe TRBD1 (6 bases). Trimming removed 6 bases at V and 4 bases at J, with 12 bases between. The germline V gene has CDR1 MNHEY and CDR2 SVGAGI. This CDR3 region has 14 residues. Here the CDR3 DNA reads TGTGCCAGCAGCTACGGGACACTTAATGAAAAACTGTTTTTT. It yields the protein CASSYGTLNEKLFF.

The chain employs TRBV7-9 and TRBJ2-1; 12 positions match TRBD2. The germline gives CDR1 SEHNR, CDR2 FQNEAQ (reference sequence). Unmatched junction bases numbered 11, after V lost 0 bases and J lost 5 bases. The CDR3 is made up of 19 amino acids. The chain's CDR3 is CASSLAGRRTSGNHNEQFF. CDR3 in DNA: TGTGCCAGCAGCTTAGCCGGTCGAAGGACTAGCGGGAATCACAATGAGCAGTTCTTC.

V usage is TRBV13 and J usage is TRBJ2-5; tentatively, D is TRBD2 (6 bases). V was clipped by 4 bases and J by 2 bases, with 23 bases between them. The CDR3 totals 18 residues. CDR1 is PRHDT and CDR2 is FYEKMQ in the germline V gene (reference sequence). The CDR3 nucleotides are TGTGCCAGCAGCTCCTACGGGGCGGGACTTACCCGACAAGAGACCCAGTACTTC. The encoded protein is CASSSYGAGLTRQETQYF.

In this sample, this clone is medium-sized (0.01 to 0.1%). This rearrangement joins TRBV9 to TRBJ2-7, with D tentatively TRBD2 (5 bases). Deletions cut 3 bases from V and 0 bases from J, with 16 bases between. The CDR3 extends over 16 amino acids. Per germline, CDR1 SGDLS and CDR2 YYNGEE. The CDR3 region is CASSGALGETSYEQYF. Here the CDR3 DNA reads TGTGCCAGCAGCGGGGCCTTGGGAGAGACCTCCTACGAGCAGTACTTC.

V is TRBV6-5 and J is TRBJ1-3, with 7 bases that match TRBD1. Germline V gene data show CDR1 as MNHEY and CDR2 as SVGAGI. The CDR3 has 16 residues. J lost 3 bases, V lost 4 bases, and 9 bases had no gene match. The CDR3 nucleotides read TGTGCCAGCAGTTCTAACCGACAGGGCGGTGGAAACACCATATATTTT. This gives the protein CASSSNRQGGGNTIYF.

This chain connects TRBV7-2 to TRBJ2-7, with a possible D match to TRBD1 (6 bases). CDR3 size: 15 residues. Germline V gives CDR1 SGHTA, CDR2 FQGNSA. Trimming took 4 bases from V and 3 from J, leaving 16 bases between them. CDR3 nucleotide sequence: TGTGCCAGCAGCTCCACACATACAGGGAACTACGAGCAGTACTTC. This encodes CASSSTHTGNYEQYF.

This clone is medium-sized by share. The gene calls are TRBV18 and TRBJ2-5; D might be TRBD1 (6 bases). The germline CDR1 and CDR2 sequences are KGHSH and LQKENI. The germline V and J ends were trimmed by 2 bases and 1 base, with 14 bases remaining between them. The length of the CDR3 is 16 residues. The CDR3 sequence is CASSPRIQGPQETQYF. The CDR3 region has the DNA TGTGCCAGCTCACCAAGAATACAGGGACCCCAAGAGACCCAGTACTTC. Complete variable domain (other parts from reference TRBV18 and TRBJ2-5): NAGVMQNPRHLVRRRGQEARLRCSPMKGHSHVYWYRQLPEEGLKFMVYLQKENIIDESGMPKERFSAEFPKEGPSILRIQQVVRGDSAAYFCASSPRIQGPQETQYFGPGTRLLVL.

The chain joins TRBV6-5 to TRBJ2-1; 10 bases align to TRBD2. This CDR3 is 16 amino acids long. V shed 6 bases and J 8 bases; nucleotides not matched to a gene: 13. Germline CDR1 MNHEY, CDR2 SVGAGI. In nucleotides, the CDR3 is TGTGCCAGCAGATACGGAGCGGGGGGGGCCTGGTATGAGCAGTTCTTC. Translating it yields CASRYGAGGAWYEQFF.

This clone was seen a handful of times. The rearrangement links TRBV6-5 to TRBJ1-3; D is unresolved. The length of the CDR3 is 13 residues. CDR1 and CDR2 from the germline V gene are MNHEY and SVGAGI. V gave up 7 bases and J gave up 4 bases, with 11 bases separating them. The CDR3 protein is CASTRSRGNTIYF. CDR3 DNA sequence: TGTGCCAGCACCCGGAGCAGGGGAAACACCATATATTTT.

In DNA form, the CDR3 reads TGCGCCAGCAGCCAAGTTCATGAGGGCACTGAAGCTTTCTTT. This encodes CASSQVHEGTEAFF. The chain combines TRBV4-3 with TRBJ1-1; no clear D. V was shortened by 1 base and J by 4 bases, with 10 bases between the two germline ends. CDR3 length: 14 amino acids. From germline, CDR1 is LGHNA and CDR2 YSLEER.

This chain uses TRBV24-1 with TRBJ2-3; 8 nucleotides align to TRBD2. The CDR3 length is 16 residues. V was pared by 2 bases and J by 3 bases, with 6 bases of the junction left unmatched. CDR1 KGHDR and CDR2 SFDVKD come from the germline V gene. The CDR3 sequence: CATSDYAGGRTDTQYF. The CDR3 nucleotides are TGTGCCACCAGTGATTACGCGGGAGGTAGGACAGATACGCAGTATTTT.

The chain links TRBV29-1 to TRBJ2-6; D remains unclear. The germline V gene has CDR1 SQVTM and CDR2 ANQGSEA. The CDR3 consists of 11 residues. V was trimmed by 6 bases and J by 6 bases, leaving 6 bases between them. In DNA form, the CDR3 reads TGCAGCGTCTTCTTGGCCAACGTCCTGACTTTC. As protein: CSVFLANVLTF.

The chain links TRBV30 to TRBJ1-5, with D uncertain. V lost 2 bases and J lost 2, with 13 bases in between. CDR1 GTSNPN and CDR2 SVGIG come from the germline V gene (reference sequence). The CDR3 is 15 residues long. CDR3 sequence: CAWSLPIGGNQPQHF. The CDR3 DNA sequence: TGTGCCTGGAGTTTACCCATTGGGGGCAATCAGCCCCAGCATTTT.

V usage is TRBV24-1 and J usage is TRBJ1-1; 10 nucleotides match TRBD1. CDR1 and CDR2 from the germline V gene are KGHDR and SFDVKD. The CDR3 length is 13 residues. Trimming cost V 10 bases and J 6 bases; bases outside gene matches: 7. The CDR3 DNA is TGTGCCACAGCCGGGACAGGGGCCTCTGAAGCTTTCTTT. This codes for CATAGTGASEAFF.

The CDR3 protein is CASSSAPSTLTGELFF. DNA for the CDR3: TGTGCCAGTAGTTCGGCCCCCAGCACACTCACCGGGGAGCTGTTTTTT. The rearrangement links TRBV19 to TRBJ2-2; D uncertain. The CDR3 is made up of 16 amino acids. Germline-derived CDR1 and CDR2 are LNHDA and SQIVND (reference sequence). Deletions cut 5 bases from V and 4 bases from J, with 17 bases between. Complete variable domain (other parts from reference TRBV19 and TRBJ2-2): DGGITQSPKYLFRKEGQNVTLSCEQNLNHDAMYWYRQDPGQGLRLIYYSQIVNDFQKGDIAEGYSVSREKKESFPLTVTSAQKNPTAFYLCASSSAPSTLTGELFFGEGSRLTVL.

V and J are TRBV18 and TRBJ2-7; D uncertain. The CDR3 is made up of 13 amino acids. Germline-derived CDR1 and CDR2 are KGHSH and LQKENI. V dropped 6 bases and J dropped 6 bases, with 15 bases sitting between them. CDR3 sequence (DNA): TGTGCCAGCTCGCCTACCTCTACTGGCGAGCAGTACTTC. Translation: CASSPTSTGEQYF.

This clone was recorded once. This chain uses TRBV7-2 with TRBJ2-2; TRBD1 matches 8 bases. Trimming cost V 5 bases and J 4 bases; bases outside gene matches: 9. The CDR3 consists of 16 residues. The V gene's germline CDR1 is SGHTA and CDR2 FQGNSA. Written as DNA, the CDR3 is TGTGCCAGCAGCCCCTGGACAGGGTTGGCCACCGGGGAGCTGTTTTTT. It yields the protein CASSPWTGLATGELFF.

The sample holds a few counts of this clone. The J gene is TRBJ1-4, the V gene TRBV4-3; D is unresolved. The CDR3 is 18 residues long. V shed 1 base and J shed 4 bases, with 19 bases lying between them. CDR1 and CDR2 (germline): LGHNA, YSLEER. The CDR3: CASSQAPPSGVNNEKLFF. CDR3 in DNA: TGCGCCAGCAGCCAAGCCCCCCCCAGCGGGGTAAATAATGAAAAACTGTTTTTT.

The chain is built from TRBV19 and TRBJ1-1; D may be TRBD1 (5 bases). Germline-derived CDR1 and CDR2 are LNHDA and SQIVND (reference sequence). This CDR3 spans 15 amino acids. Trimming stripped 1 base from V and 1 base from J, with 10 bases between. The CDR3 reads CASSIGGWSNTEAFF. The CDR3 DNA is TGTGCCAGTAGTATAGGGGGGTGGTCGAACACTGAAGCTTTCTTT.

The chain couples TRBV19 to TRBJ2-1, with 9 bases matching TRBD1. The CDR3 covers 16 residues. The V gene end was trimmed by 7 bases and the J gene end by 9 bases; junction bases not matched to a gene: 16. Per germline, CDR1 LNHDA and CDR2 SQIVND (reference sequence). In nucleotides, the CDR3 is TGTGCCAGTACCCCAGCCCGAGGACAGGGGAATATTGAGCAGTTCTTC. Protein product: CASTPARGQGNIEQFF.

The chain carries TRBV24-1 and TRBJ1-1, with TRBD1 identical over 8 bases. This CDR3 comprises 14 residues. Losses at the gene ends were 3 bases for V and 10 bases for J; bases not matched to a gene: 9. The germline CDR1 and CDR2 sequences are KGHDR and SFDVKD. The DNA of the CDR3 is TGTGCCACCAGTGATATAAACAGGGGGAGGGGAGCTTTCTTT. The encoded protein is CATSDINRGRGAFF.

The chain is built from TRBV11-3 and TRBJ2-7; 8 bases map to TRBD2. Germline V CDR1 and CDR2: SGHNT, YENEEA. The V and J ends lost 4 bases and 6 bases, in that order; junction bases with no gene match: 14. This CDR3 contains 16 residues. DNA for the CDR3: TGTGCCAGCAGCTGGTCCGGGACTAGTCTACTTGGCGAGCAGTACTTC. Translation: CASSWSGTSLLGEQYF.